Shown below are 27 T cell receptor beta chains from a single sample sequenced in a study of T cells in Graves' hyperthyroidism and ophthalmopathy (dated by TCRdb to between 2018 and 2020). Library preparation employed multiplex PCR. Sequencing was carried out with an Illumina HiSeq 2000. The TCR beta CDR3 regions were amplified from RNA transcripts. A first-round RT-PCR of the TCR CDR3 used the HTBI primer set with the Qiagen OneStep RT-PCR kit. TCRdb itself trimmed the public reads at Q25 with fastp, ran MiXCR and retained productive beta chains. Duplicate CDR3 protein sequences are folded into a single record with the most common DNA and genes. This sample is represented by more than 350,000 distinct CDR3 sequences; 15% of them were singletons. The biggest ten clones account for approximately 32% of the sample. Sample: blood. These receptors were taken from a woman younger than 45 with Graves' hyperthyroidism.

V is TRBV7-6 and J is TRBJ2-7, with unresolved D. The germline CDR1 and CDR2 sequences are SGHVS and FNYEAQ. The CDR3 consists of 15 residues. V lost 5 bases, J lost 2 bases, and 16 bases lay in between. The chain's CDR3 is CASSQRWGRAYEQYF. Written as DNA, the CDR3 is TGTGCCAGCAGCCAGAGATGGGGTAGAGCCTACGAGCAGTACTTC.

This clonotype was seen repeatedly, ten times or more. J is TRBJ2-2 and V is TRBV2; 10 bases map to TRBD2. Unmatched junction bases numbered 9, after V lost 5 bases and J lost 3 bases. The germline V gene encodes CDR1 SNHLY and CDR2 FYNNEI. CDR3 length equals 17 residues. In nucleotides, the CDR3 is TGTGCCAGCAGTTACGGGAGCGGGAGGGCCCACACCGGGGAGCTGTTTTTT. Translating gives CASSYGSGRAHTGELFF.

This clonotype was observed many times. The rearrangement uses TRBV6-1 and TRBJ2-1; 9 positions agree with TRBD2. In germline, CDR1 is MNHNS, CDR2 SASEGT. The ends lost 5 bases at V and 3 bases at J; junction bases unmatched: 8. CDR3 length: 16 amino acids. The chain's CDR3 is CASSYIAGDGYNEQFF. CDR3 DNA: TGTGCCAGCAGTTATATAGCGGGAGATGGCTACAATGAGCAGTTCTTC.

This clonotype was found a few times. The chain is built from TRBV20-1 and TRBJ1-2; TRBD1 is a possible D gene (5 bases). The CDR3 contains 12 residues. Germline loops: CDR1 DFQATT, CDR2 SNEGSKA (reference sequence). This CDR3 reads CTPGAGFYGYTF. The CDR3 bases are TGCACCCCCGGGGCAGGGTTCTATGGCTACACCTTC.

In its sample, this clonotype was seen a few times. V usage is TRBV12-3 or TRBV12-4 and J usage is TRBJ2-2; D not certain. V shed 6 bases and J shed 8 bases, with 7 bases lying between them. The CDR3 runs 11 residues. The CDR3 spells CASSIRGELFF. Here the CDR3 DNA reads TGTGCCAGCAGCATCAGAGGGGAGCTGTTTTTT.

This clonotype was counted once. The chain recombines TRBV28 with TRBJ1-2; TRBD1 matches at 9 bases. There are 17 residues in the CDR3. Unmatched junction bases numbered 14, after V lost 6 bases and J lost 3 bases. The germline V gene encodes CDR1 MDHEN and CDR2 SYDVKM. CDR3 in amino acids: CASSSPPGTGNHYGYTF. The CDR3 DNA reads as TGTGCCAGCAGCTCTCCCCCCGGGACAGGGAACCACTATGGCTACACCTTC.

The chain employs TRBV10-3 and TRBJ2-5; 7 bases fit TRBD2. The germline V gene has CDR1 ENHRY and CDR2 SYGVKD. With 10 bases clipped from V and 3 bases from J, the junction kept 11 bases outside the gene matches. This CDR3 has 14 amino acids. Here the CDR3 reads CATQPLGGEETQYF. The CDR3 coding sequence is TGTGCCACCCAACCCTTGGGGGGGGAAGAGACCCAGTACTTC.

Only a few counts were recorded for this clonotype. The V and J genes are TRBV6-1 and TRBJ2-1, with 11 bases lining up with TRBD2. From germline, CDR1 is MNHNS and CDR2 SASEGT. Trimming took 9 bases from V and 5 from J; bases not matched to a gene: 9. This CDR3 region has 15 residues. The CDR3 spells CARSLLAGENNEQFF. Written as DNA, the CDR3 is TGTGCCAGAAGTTTACTAGCGGGAGAAAACAATGAGCAGTTCTTC.

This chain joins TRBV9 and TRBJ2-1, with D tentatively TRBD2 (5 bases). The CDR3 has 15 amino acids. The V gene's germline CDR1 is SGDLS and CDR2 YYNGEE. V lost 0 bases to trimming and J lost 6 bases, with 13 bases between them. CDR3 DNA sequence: TGTGCCAGCAGCGTAGTGGTAGCGCCCTCCAATGAGCAGTTCTTC. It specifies CASSVVVAPSNEQFF.

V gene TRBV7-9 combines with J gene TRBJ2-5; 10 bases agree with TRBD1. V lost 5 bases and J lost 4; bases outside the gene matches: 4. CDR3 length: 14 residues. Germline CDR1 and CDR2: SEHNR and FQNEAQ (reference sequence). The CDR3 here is CASSQTGGGETQYF. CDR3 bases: TGTGCCAGCAGCCAGACAGGGGGCGGAGAGACCCAGTACTTC.

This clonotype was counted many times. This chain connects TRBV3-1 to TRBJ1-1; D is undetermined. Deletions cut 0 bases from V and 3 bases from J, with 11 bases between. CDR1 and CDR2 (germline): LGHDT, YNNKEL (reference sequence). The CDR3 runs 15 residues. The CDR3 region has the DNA TGTGCCAGCAGCCAAGAGCTGGGTGTGGACACTGAAGCTTTCTTT. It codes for CASSQELGVDTEAFF.

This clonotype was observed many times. CDR3 protein: CATSDPGLASQETQYF. CDR3 DNA: TGTGCCACCAGTGATCCGGGACTAGCGTCCCAAGAGACCCAGTACTTC. The chain is built from TRBV24-1 and TRBJ2-5; TRBD2 aligns across 10 bases. This CDR3 is built from 16 residues. With V trimmed by 3 bases and J by 1 base, 4 bases remained unmatched. Germline loops: CDR1 KGHDR, CDR2 SFDVKD.

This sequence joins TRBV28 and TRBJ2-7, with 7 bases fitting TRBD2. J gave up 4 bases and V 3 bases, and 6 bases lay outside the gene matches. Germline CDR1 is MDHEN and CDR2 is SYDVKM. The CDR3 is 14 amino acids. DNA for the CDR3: TGTGCCAGCAGTTTGCGGGAGTCCCTTTACGAGCAGTACTTC. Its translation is CASSLRESLYEQYF.

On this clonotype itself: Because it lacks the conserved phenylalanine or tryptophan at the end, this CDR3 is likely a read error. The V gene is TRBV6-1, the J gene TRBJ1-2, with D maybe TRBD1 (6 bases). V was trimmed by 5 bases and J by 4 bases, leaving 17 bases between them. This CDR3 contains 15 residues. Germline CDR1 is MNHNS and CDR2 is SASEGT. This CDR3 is CASSPGGTSTYGYTC. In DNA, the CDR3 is TGTGCCAGCAGTCCCGGGGGCACCTCGACCTATGGCTACACCTGC.

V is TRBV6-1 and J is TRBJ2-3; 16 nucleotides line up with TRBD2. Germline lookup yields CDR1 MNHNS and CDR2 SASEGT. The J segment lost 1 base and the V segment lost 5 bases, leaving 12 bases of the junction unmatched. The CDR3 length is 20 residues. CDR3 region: CASSSKRDGTSGRGTDTQYF. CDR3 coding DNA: TGTGCCAGCAGTTCTAAAAGAGACGGGACTAGCGGGAGGGGCACAGATACGCAGTATTTT.

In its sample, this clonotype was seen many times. CDR3 sequence reads: CASSTPRTGNGYTF. DNA of the CDR3: TGTGCCAGCAGCACCCCCAGGACAGGCAATGGCTACACCTTC. The rearrangement joins TRBV9 to TRBJ1-2, with 7 bases lining up with TRBD1. Germline V gives CDR1 SGDLS, CDR2 YYNGEE. V lost 4 bases, J lost 6 bases, and 9 bases stayed unmatched. This CDR3 is built from 14 residues.

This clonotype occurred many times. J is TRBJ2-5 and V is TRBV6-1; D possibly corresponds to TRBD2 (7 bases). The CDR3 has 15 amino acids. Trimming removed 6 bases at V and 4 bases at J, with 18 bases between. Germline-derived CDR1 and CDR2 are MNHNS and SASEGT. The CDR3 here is CASSPRVAGAETQYF. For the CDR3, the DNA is TGTGCCAGCAGCCCCCGGGTGGCGGGGGCAGAGACCCAGTACTTC.

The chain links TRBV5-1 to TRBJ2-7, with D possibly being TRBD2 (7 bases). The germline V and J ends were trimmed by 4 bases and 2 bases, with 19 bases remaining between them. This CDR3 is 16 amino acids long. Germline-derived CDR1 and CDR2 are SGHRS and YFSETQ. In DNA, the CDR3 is TGCGCCAGCAGCCTCGGGGGGCCTAGCGGTACCTACGAGCAGTACTTC. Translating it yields CASSLGGPSGTYEQYF.

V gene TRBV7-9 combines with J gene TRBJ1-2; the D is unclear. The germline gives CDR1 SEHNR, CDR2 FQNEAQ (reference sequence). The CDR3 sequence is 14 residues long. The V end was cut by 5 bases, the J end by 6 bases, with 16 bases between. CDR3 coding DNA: TGTGCCAGCAGCCCCCGGGAGCCAGTCCATGGCTACACCTTC. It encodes CASSPREPVHGYTF.

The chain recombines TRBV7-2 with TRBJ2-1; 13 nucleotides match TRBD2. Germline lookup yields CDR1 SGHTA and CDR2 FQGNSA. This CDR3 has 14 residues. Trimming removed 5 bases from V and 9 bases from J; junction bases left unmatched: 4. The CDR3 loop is CASSGTSGASEQFF. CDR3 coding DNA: TGTGCCAGCAGCGGGACTAGCGGGGCGAGTGAGCAGTTCTTC.

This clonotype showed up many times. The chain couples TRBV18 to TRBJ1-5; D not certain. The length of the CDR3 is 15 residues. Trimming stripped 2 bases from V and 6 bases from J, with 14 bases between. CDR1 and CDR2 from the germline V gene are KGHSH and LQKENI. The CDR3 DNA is TGTGCCAGCTCACCAGCGGTGGGTGCGGTTCAGCCCCAGCATTTT. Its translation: CASSPAVGAVQPQHF.

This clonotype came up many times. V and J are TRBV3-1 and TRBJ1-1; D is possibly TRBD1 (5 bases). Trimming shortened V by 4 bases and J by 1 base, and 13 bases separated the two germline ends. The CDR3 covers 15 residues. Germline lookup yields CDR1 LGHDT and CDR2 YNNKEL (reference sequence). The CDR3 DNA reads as TGTGCCAGCAGCCCCAGGGAGAGGGGGAACACTGAAGCTTTCTTT. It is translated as CASSPRERGNTEAFF.

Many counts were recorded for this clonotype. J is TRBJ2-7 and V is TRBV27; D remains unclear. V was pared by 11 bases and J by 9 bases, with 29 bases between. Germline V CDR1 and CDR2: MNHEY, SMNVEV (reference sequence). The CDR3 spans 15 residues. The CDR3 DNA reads TGTGCCTCCGCGTCCTTGGGCGTAAACTCTCCCGTGCAGTACTTC. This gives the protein CASASLGVNSPVQYF.

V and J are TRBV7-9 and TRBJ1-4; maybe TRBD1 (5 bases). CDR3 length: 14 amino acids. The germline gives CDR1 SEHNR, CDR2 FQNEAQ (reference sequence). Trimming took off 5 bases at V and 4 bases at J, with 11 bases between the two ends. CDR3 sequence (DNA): TGTGCCAGCAGCCCCTCGGGGGGTAATGAAAAACTGTTTTTT. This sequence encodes CASSPSGGNEKLFF.

The CDR3 coding sequence is TGTGCCAGCAGCCAAGGGGGCGGGGAGGATGTCACCGGGGAGCTGTTTTTT. This codes for CASSQGGGEDVTGELFF. The chain recombines TRBV4-2 with TRBJ2-2, with D tentatively TRBD2 (6 bases). The germline gives CDR1 LGHNA, CDR2 YNFKEQ. The V and J ends lost 1 base and 4 bases respectively, with 16 bases between them. CDR3 size: 17 residues.

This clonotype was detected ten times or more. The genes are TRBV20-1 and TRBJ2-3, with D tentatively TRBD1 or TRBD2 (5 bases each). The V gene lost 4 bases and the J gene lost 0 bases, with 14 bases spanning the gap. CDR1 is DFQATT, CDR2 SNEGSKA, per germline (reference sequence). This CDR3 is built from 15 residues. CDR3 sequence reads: CSAIPGATSTDTQYF. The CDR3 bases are TGCAGTGCTATCCCCGGGGCGACTAGCACAGATACGCAGTATTTT.

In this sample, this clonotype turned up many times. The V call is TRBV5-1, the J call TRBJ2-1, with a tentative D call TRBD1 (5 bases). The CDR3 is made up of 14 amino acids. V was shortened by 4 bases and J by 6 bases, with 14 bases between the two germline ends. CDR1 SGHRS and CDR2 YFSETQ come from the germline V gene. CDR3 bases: TGCGCCAGCAGCCTGGAGCAGGGTCGCAATGAGCAGTTCTTC. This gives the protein CASSLEQGRNEQFF.